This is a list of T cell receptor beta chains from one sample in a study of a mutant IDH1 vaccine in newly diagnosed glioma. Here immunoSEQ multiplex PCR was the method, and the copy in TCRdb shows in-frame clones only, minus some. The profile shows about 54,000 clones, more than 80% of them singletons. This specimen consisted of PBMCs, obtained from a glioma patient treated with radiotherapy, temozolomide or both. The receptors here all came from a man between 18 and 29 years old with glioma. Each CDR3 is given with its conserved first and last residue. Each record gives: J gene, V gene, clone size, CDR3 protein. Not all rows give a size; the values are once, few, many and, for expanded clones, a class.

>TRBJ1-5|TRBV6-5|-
CASSYSNRAGPQHF
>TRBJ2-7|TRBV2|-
CASSLTPPEQYF
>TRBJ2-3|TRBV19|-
CASSSTSGSFGTDTQYF
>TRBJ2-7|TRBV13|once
CASSLPAGEQYF
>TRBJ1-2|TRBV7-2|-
CASRPRGSDGYTF
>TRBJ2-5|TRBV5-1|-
CASSRASGTGKETQYF
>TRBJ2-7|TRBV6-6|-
CASSYRGIYEQYF
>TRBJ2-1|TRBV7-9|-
CASSRGTSHEQFF
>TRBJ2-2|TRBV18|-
CASSPPGFNTGELFF
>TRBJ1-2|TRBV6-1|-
CASSENPGDWGGYTF
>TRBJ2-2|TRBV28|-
CASCRAVTGELFF
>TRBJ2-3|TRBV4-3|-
CASSQDPQAGGTDTQYF
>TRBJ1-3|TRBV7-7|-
CASSPHLGNTIYF
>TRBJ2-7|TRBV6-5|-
CASSYRGESYEQYF
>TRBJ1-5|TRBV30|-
CAWSVSGGQPQHF